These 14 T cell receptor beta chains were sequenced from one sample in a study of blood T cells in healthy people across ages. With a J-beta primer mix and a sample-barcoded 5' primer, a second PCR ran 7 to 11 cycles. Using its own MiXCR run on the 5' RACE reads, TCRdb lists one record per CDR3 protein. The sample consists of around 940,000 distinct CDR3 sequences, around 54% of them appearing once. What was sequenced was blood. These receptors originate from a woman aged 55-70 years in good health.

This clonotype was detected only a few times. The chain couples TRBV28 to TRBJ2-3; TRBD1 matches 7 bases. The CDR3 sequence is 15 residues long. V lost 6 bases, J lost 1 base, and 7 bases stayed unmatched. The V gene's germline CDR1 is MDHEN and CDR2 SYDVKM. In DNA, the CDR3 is TGTGCCAGCAGGGAGGCCGGACAGGGCACAGATACGCAGTATTTT. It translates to CASREAGQGTDTQYF.

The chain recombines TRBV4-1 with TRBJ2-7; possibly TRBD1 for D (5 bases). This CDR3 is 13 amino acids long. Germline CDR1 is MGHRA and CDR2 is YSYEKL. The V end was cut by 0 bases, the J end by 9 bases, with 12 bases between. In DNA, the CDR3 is TGCGCCAGCAGCCAAGATCAGGGCCTAAGGCAGTACTTC. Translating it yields CASSQDQGLRQYF.

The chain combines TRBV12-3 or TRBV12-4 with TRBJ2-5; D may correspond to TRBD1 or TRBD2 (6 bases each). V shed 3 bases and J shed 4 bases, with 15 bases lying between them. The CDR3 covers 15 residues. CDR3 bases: TGTGCCAGCAGTTTGGAGGGGCGCAGGGGAGAGACCCAGTACTTC. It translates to CASSLEGRRGETQYF.

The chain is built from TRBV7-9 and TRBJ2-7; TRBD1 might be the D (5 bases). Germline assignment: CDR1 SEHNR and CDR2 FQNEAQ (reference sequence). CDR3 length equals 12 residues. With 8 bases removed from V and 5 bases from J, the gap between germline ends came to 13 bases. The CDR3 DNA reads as TGTGCCAGCGCACAGGTGGTCGACGAGCAGTACTTC. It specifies CASAQVVDEQYF.

CDR3 loop: CASSSSGTGGQPQHF. The CDR3 DNA follows: TGTGCCAGCAGTTCCTCCGGGACAGGGGGTCAGCCCCAGCATTTT. The rearrangement joins TRBV28 to TRBJ1-5; 11 bases match TRBD1. Germline CDR1 reads MDHEN; CDR2 reads SYDVKM. The CDR3 covers 15 residues. V gave up 4 bases and J gave up 6 bases; unmatched junction bases: 5.

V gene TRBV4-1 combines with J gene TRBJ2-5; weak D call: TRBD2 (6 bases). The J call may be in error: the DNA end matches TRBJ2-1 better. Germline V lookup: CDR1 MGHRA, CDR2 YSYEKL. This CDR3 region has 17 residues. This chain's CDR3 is CASSQAGKGSGFEEQFF. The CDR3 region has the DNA TGCGCCAGCAGCCAGGCAGGGAAAGGGAGCGGGTTTGAGGAGCAGTTCTTC.

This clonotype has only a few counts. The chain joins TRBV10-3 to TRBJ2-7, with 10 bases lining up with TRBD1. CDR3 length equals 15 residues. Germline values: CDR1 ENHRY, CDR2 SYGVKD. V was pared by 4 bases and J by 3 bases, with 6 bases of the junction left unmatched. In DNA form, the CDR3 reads TGTGCCATCAGTGGACCGGGGACAGGGGACTACGAGCAGTACTTC. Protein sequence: CAISGPGTGDYEQYF.

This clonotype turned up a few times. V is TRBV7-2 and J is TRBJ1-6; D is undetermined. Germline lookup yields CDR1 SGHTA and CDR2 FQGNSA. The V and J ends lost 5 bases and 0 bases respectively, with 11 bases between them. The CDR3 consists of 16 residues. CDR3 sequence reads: CASSTDGASYNSPLHF. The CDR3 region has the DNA TGTGCCAGCAGCACAGACGGAGCCTCCTATAATTCACCCCTCCACTTT.

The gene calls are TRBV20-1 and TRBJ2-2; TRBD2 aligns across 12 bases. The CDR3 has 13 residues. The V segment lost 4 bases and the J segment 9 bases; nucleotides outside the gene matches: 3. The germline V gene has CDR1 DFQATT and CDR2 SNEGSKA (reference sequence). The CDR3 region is CSATSGRARELFF. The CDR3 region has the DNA TGCAGTGCTACTAGCGGGAGGGCCCGGGAGCTGTTTTTT.

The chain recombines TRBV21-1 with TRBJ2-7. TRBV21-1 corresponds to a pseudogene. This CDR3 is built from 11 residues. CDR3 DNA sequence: TGTGCCAGCATGCACGTCCACGAGCAGTACTTC. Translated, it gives CASMHVHEQYF.

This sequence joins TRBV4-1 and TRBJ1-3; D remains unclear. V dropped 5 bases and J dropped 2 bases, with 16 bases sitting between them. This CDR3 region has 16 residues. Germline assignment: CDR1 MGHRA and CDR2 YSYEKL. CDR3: CASSALDGRTGNTIYF. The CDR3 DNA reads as TGCGCCAGCAGCGCCCTGGACGGTAGAACTGGAAACACCATATATTTT.

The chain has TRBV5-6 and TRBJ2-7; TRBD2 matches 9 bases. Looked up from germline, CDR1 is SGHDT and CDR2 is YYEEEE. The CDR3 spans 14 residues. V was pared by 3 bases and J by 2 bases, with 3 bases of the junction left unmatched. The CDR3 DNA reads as TGTGCCAGCAGCTCAGCGGGAGGCGCCTACGAGCAGTACTTC. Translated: CASSSAGGAYEQYF. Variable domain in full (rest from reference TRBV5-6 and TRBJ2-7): DAGVTQSPTHLIKTRGQQVTLRCSPKSGHDTVSWYQQALGQGPQFIFQYYEEEERQRGNFPDRFSGHQFPNYSSELNVNALLLGDSALYLCASSSAGGAYEQYFGPGTRLTVT.

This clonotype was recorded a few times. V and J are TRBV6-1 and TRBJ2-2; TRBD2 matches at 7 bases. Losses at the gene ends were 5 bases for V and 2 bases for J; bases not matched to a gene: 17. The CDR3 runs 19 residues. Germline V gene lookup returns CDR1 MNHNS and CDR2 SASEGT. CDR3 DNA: TGTGCCAGCAGTAAGGCAAATAGCGGGCCCGGACTTAACACCGGGGAGCTGTTTTTT. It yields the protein CASSKANSGPGLNTGELFF.

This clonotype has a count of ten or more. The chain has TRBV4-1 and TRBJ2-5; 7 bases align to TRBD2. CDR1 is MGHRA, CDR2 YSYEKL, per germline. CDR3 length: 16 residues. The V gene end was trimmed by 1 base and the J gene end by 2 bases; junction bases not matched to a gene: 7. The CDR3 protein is CASSQGVASGQETQYF. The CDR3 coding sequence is TGCGCCAGCAGCCAAGGTGTGGCTAGCGGACAAGAGACCCAGTACTTC.